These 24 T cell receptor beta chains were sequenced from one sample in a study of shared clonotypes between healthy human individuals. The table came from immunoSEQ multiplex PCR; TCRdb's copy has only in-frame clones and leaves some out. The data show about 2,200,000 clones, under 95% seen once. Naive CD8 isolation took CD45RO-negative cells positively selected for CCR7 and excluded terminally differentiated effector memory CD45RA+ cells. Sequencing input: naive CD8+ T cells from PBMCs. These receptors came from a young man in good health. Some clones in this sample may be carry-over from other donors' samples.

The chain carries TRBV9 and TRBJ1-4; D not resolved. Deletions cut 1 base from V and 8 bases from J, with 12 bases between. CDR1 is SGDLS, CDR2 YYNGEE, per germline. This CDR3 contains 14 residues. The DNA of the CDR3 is TGTGCCAGCAGCGTAAGGAGTGGCGAGGAAAAACTGTTTTTT. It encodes CASSVRSGEEKLFF.

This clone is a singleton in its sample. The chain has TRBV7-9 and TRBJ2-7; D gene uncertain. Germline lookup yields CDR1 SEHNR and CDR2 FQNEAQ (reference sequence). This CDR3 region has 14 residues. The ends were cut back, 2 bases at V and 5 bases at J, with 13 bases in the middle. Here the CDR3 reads CASSLMEKRNEQYF. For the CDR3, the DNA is TGTGCCAGCAGCTTAATGGAGAAAAGGAACGAGCAGTACTTC.

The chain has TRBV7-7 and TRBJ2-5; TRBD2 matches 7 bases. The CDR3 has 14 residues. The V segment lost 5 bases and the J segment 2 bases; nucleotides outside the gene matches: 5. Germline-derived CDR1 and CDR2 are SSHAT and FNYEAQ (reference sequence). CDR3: CASSRTSEQETQYF. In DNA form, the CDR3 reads TGTGCCAGCAGCCGCACTAGCGAGCAAGAGACCCAGTACTTC.

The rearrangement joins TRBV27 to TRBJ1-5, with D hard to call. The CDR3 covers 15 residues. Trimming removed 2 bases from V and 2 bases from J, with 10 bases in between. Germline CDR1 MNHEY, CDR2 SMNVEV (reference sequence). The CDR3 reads CASSLAPRGNQPQHF. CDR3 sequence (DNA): TGTGCCAGCAGTTTAGCACCAAGAGGCAATCAGCCCCAGCATTTT.

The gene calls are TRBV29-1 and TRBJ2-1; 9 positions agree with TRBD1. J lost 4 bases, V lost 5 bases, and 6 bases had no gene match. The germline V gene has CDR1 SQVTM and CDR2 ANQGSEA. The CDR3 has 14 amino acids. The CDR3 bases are TGCAGCGTTTTGGGACAGGGAGTTTACAATGAGCAGTTCTTC. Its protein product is CSVLGQGVYNEQFF.

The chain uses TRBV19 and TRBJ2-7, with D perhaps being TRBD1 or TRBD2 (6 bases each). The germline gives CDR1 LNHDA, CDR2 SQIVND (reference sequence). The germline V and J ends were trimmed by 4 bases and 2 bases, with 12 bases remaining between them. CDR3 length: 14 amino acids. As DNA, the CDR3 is TGTGCCAGTAGTACGTTTGGGGGGCCCTACGAGCAGTACTTC. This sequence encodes CASSTFGGPYEQYF.

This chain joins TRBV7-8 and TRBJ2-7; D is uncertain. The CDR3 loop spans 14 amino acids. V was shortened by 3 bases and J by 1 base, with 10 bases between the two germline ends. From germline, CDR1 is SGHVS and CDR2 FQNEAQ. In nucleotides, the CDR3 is TGTGCCAGCAGCTTGAGGCAGGTGTCCTACGAGCAGTACTTC. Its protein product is CASSLRQVSYEQYF.

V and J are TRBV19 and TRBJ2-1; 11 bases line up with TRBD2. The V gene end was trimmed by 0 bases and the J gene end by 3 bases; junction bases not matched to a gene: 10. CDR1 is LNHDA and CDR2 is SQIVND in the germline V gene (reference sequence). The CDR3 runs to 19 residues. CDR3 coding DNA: TGTGCCAGTAGTATAGATCTGGGTAGCGGGAGGGCCGGCTACAATGAGCAGTTCTTC. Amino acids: CASSIDLGSGRAGYNEQFF.

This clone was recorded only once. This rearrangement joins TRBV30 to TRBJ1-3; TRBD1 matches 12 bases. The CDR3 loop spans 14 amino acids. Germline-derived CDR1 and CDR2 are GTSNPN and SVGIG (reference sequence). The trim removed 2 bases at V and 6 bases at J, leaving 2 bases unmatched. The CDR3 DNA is TGTGCCTGGAGTCCGGGACAGGGGGCAAACACCATATATTTT. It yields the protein CAWSPGQGANTIYF.

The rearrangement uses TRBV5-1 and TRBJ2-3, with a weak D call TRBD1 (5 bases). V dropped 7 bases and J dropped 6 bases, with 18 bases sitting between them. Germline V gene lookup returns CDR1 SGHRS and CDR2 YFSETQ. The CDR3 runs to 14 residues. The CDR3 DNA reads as TGCGCCAGCTCTCCCACAGGACCATTGGATACGCAGTATTTT. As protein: CASSPTGPLDTQYF.

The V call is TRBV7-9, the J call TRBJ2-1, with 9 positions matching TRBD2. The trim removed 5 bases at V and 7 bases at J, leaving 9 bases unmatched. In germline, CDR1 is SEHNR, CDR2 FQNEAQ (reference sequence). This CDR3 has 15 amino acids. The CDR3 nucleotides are TGTGCCAGCAGCGAAATGGCGGGAGGGTGGAATGAGCAGTTCTTC. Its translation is CASSEMAGGWNEQFF.

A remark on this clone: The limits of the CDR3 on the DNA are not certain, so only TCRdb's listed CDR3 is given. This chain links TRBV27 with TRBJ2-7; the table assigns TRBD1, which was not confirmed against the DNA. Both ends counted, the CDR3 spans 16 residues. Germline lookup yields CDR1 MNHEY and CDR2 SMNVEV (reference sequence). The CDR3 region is CASSTSTGELSHEQYF.

CDR3 bases: TGTGCCAGCAGCGTGTCTCGGGACAGGGAGAACTATGGCTACACCTTC. Encoded protein: CASSVSRDRENYGYTF. This rearrangement joins TRBV9 to TRBJ1-2, with 9 bases that match TRBD1. V lost 2 bases and J lost 2; bases outside the gene matches: 7. This CDR3 spans 16 amino acids. The germline gives CDR1 SGDLS, CDR2 YYNGEE.

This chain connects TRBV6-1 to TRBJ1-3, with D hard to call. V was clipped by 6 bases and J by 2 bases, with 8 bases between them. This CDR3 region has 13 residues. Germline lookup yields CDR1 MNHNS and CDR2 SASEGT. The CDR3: CASSLLPGNTIYF. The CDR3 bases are TGTGCCAGCAGCCTACTACCTGGAAACACCATATATTTT.

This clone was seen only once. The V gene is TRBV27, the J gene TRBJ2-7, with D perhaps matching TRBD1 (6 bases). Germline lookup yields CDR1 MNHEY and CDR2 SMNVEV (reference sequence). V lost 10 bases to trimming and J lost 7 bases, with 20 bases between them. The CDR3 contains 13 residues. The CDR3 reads CATTETLQGEQYF. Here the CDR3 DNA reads TGTGCCACTACAGAGACTCTCCAGGGGGAGCAGTACTTC.

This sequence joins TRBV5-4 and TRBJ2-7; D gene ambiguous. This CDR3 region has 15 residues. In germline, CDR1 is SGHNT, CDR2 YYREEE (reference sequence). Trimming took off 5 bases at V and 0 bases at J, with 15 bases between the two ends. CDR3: CASSLSSISSYEQYF. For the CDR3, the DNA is TGTGCCAGCAGTTTATCCTCGATTAGCTCCTACGAGCAGTACTTC.

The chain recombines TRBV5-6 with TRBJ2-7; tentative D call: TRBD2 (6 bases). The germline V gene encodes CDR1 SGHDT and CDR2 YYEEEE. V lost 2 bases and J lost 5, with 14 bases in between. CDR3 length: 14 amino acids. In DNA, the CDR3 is TGTGCCAGCAGCTTCTGGTCGGGAGAGGACGAGCAGTACTTC. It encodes CASSFWSGEDEQYF.

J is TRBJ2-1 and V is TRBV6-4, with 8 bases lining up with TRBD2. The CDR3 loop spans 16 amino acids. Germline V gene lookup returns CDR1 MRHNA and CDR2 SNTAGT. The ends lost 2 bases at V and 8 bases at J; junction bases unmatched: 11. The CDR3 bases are TGTGCCAGCAGTGACCGAGCGGGAGTAGTTCTGGATGAGCAGTTCTTC. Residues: CASSDRAGVVLDEQFF.

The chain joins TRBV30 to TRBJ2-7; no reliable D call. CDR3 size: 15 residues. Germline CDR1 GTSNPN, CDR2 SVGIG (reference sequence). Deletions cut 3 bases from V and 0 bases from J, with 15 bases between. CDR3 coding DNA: TGTGCCTGGAGGGATACGCGGTTCAGCTCCTACGAGCAGTACTTC. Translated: CAWRDTRFSSYEQYF.

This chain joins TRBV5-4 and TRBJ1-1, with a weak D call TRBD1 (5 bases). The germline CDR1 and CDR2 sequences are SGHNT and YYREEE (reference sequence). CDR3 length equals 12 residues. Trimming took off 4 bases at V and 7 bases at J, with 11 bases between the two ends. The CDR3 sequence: CASSPMGGEAFF. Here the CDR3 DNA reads TGTGCCAGCAGCCCAATGGGGGGTGAAGCTTTCTTT.

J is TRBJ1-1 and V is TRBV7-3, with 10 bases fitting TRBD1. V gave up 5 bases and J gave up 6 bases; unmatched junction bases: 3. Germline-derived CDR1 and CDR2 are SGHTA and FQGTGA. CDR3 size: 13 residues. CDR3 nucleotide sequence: TGTGCCAGCAGCCTCGGGACAGGGGCTGAAGCTTTCTTT. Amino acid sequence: CASSLGTGAEAFF.

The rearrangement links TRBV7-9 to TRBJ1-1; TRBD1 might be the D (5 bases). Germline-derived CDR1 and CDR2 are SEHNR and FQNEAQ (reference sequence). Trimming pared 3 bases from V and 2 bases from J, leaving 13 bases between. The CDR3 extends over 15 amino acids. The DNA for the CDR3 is TGTGCCAGCAGCTTTGGGGACGCAATCAACACTGAAGCTTTCTTT. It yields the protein CASSFGDAINTEAFF.

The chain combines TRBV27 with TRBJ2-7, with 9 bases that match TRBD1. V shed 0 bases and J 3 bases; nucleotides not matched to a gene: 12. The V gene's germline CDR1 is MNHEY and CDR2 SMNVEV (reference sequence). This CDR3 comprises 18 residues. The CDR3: CASSLSFAILDRGYEQYF. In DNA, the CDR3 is TGTGCCAGCAGTTTATCGTTCGCCATCCTGGACAGGGGCTACGAGCAGTACTTC.

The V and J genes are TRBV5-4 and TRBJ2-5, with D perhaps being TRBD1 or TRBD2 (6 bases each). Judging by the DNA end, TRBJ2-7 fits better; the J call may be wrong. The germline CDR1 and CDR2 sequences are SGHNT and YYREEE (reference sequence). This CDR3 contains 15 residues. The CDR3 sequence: CASSPSHREAYEQYF. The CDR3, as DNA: TGTGCCAGCAGCCCAAGCCACAGGGAGGCCTACGAGCAGTACTTC.